Given below is one T cell receptor beta chain in context. Its antigen is undetermined. Assay: immunoSEQ multiplex PCR; the TCRdb copy retains only in-frame clones and omits some. In the table there are tens of thousands of clones, roughly 70% of which are singletons. The sample belongs to a study of CD4 T cells in relation to SARS-CoV-2 and coronaviruses. Study-level results: This crossreactivity analysis covered spike protein alone, no other viral proteins.

CD4+ T cells from unexposed donors were obtained before the COVID-19 pandemic (2011-2018). Isolation of CD4+ T cells took place after about 9 days in culture. Sample: CD4+ T cells from PBMCs, cultured in vitro. The TCR comes from a human donor in good health.

CDR3 loop: CASSSQGDSYEQYF. CDR3 coding DNA: TGTGCCAGTAGTAGCCAGGGGGACTCCTACGAGCAGTACTTC. The V call is TRBV19, the J call TRBJ2-7, with 7 bases identical to TRBD1. Germline-derived CDR1 and CDR2 are LNHDA and SQIVND (reference sequence). Trimming took 4 bases from V and 0 from J; bases not matched to a gene: 3. This CDR3 has 14 amino acids.